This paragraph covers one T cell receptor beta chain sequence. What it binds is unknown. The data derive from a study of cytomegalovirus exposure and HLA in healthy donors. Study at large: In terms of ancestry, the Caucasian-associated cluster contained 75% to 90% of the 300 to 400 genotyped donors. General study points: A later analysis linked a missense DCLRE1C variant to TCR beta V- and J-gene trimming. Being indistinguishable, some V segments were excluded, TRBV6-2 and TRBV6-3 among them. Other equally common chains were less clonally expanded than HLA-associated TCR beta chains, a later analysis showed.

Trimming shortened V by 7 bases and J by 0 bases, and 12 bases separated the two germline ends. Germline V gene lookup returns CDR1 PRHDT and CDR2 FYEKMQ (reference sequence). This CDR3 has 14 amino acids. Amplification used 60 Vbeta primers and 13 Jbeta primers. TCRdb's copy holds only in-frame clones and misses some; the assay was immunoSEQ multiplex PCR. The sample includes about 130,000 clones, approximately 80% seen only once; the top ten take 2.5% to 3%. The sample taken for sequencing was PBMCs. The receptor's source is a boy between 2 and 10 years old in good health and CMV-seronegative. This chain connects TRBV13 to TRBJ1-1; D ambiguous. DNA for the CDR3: TGTGCCAGCACCACGCTGGCAGTGAACACTGAAGCTTTCTTT. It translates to CASTTLAVNTEAFF.